This entry lists 14 T cell receptor beta chains sequenced from one sample in a study of blood T cells in healthy people across ages. Primed by a sample-barcoded 5' primer and a J-beta primer mix, a second PCR proceeded for roughly 7 to 11 cycles. Via MiXCR, TCRdb re-called the 5' RACE reads, giving one row per CDR3 protein. Of under 750,000 distinct CDR3 sequences listed, around half are singletons. What was sequenced was blood. The receptor set was obtained from a man aged 80 or over in good health.

The V and J genes are TRBV7-2 and TRBJ2-5; D ambiguous. Germline V gives CDR1 SGHTA, CDR2 FQGNSA. This CDR3 has 14 residues. The germline V and J ends were trimmed by 5 bases and 11 bases, with 21 bases remaining between them. Here the CDR3 DNA reads TGTGCCAGCAGCCGGATCGGGCAATACAATGAGCAGTACTTC. It codes for CASSRIGQYNEQYF.

The chain's CDR3 is CASSRLLDGEQYF. CDR3 bases: TGTGCCAGCAGCAGACTACTAGATGGCGAGCAGTACTTC. The chain combines TRBV11-2 with TRBJ2-4; possibly TRBD2 for D (5 bases). The J call is in doubt because the DNA end fits TRBJ2-7 better. The CDR3 loop spans 13 amino acids. The V gene's germline CDR1 is SGHAT and CDR2 FQNNGV.

As for this clonotype: The junction and the germline gene differ at one end; a read error may be behind it. The CDR3 loop is CTSSSLLADNEQFF. CDR3 sequence (DNA): TGTACCAGCAGCAGCTTACTAGCGGACAATGAGCAGTTCTTC. This chain connects TRBV2 to TRBJ2-1; 8 bases agree with TRBD2. CDR3 length: 14 amino acids. In germline, CDR1 is SNHLY, CDR2 FYNNEI.

The chain employs TRBV10-3 and TRBJ2-5, with 9 nucleotides matching TRBD1. Judging by the DNA end, TRBJ2-7 fits better; the J call may be wrong. The germline V gene has CDR1 ENHRY and CDR2 SYGVKD. This CDR3 is built from 10 residues. The CDR3 loop is CATGQGEQYF. The CDR3 region has the DNA TGTGCCACGGGACAGGGCGAGCAGTACTTC.

The chain carries TRBV9 and TRBJ2-1, with TRBD2 as a possible D gene (6 bases). From germline, CDR1 is SGDLS and CDR2 YYNGEE. CDR3 length: 14 amino acids. Trimming pared 1 base from V and 6 bases from J, leaving 11 bases between. DNA for the CDR3: TGTGCCAGCAGCGTAAAGCGGGCCGGCAATGAGCAGTTCTTC. It codes for CASSVKRAGNEQFF.

This clonotype was found a few times. V and J are TRBV11-3 and TRBJ2-1; D is ambiguous. The DNA end is a closer match to TRBJ2-7, so the J assignment may be wrong. Germline V gene lookup returns CDR1 SGHNT and CDR2 YENEEA. CDR3 length: 15 residues. The DNA of the CDR3 is TGTGCCAGCAGCTTAGGAGAAGGCCTCTACAATGAGCAGTACTTC. It translates to CASSLGEGLYNEQYF.

This sequence joins TRBV29-1 and TRBJ2-7; 9 bases fit TRBD1. J lost 6 bases, V lost 7 bases, and 10 bases had no gene match. CDR1 SQVTM and CDR2 ANQGSEA come from the germline V gene. The CDR3 is 13 residues long. In nucleotides, the CDR3 is TGCAGCGCCAAACAGGGGGCAAAGGGCGAGCAGTACTTC. Protein product: CSAKQGAKGEQYF.

This clonotype has a handful of counts. The chain links TRBV7-9 to TRBJ1-1; possible D gene TRBD1, 5 bases. CDR1 is SEHNR, CDR2 FQNEAQ, per germline (reference sequence). This CDR3 contains 13 residues. Trimming cost V 5 bases and J 4 bases, with 11 bases left between them. Here the CDR3 DNA reads TGTGCCAGCAGCGCACGCGGGGGCACTGAAGCTTTCTTT. Its translation is CASSARGGTEAFF.

The rearrangement links TRBV28 to TRBJ2-7; D ambiguous. Looked up from germline, CDR1 is MDHEN and CDR2 is SYDVKM. Deletions cut 6 bases from V and 0 bases from J, with 9 bases between. The CDR3 has 13 amino acids. The CDR3 here is CASRNSNSYEQYF. CDR3 nucleotide sequence: TGTGCCAGCAGAAACAGCAACTCCTACGAGCAGTACTTC.

This clonotype has a handful of counts. The chain employs TRBV4-3 and TRBJ2-7, with D hard to call. This CDR3 has 14 residues. Germline V gives CDR1 LGHNA, CDR2 YSLEER. The V end was cut by 3 bases, the J end by 2 bases, with 11 bases between. The CDR3 DNA follows: TGCGCCAGCAGCCACGGGTCAGGAACCTACGAGCAGTACTTC. Translation: CASSHGSGTYEQYF.

This clonotype was counted at least ten times. J is TRBJ1-2 and V is TRBV20-1; 8 nucleotides agree with TRBD1. Germline loops: CDR1 DFQATT, CDR2 SNEGSKA (reference sequence). The CDR3 has 13 residues. The junction had 0 bases not matched to a gene; V was cut back by 3 bases and J by 0 bases. CDR3 coding DNA: TGCAGTGCTAGGGACAGGGCTAACTATGGCTACACCTTC. It specifies CSARDRANYGYTF.

The rearrangement links TRBV13 to TRBJ1-1; 7 positions match TRBD1. Germline lookup yields CDR1 PRHDT and CDR2 FYEKMQ (reference sequence). The CDR3 extends over 13 amino acids. Germline trimming cut 5 bases from V and 4 bases from J; bases unmatched to any gene: 4. CDR3 DNA sequence: TGTGCCAGCAGCATCAGGGGGAGCACTGAAGCTTTCTTT. It specifies CASSIRGSTEAFF.

In regard to this clonotype: A junction end diverges from the germline sequence, so it may reflect a read error. The chain employs TRBV6-2 or TRBV6-3 and TRBJ2-1; 9 bases match TRBD2. The CDR3 is made up of 15 amino acids. Germline lookup yields CDR1 MNHEY and CDR2 SVGEGT. The CDR3, as DNA: TGTGCCAGCAGTGACTCGACTAGCGGTAACAATGAGCAGTTCTTC. Protein product: CASSDSTSGNNEQFF.

The chain links TRBV9 to TRBJ2-4, with 7 positions matching TRBD2. The assigned J gene may be wrong: the sequence end matches TRBJ2-7 better. CDR3 size: 15 residues. The V gene's germline CDR1 is SGDLS and CDR2 YYNGEE. Written as DNA, the CDR3 is TGTGCCAGCAGCCCCCGCGGACTAGACCTCTACGAGCAGTACTTC. Translated: CASSPRGLDLYEQYF.